These 29 T cell receptor beta chains came from one sample sequenced in a study of T cells in Graves' hyperthyroidism and ophthalmopathy. RNA transcripts were the template for amplifying TCR beta CDR3 regions. HTBI primers were the set used in a first-round RT-PCR of the TCR CDR3. TCRdb used MiXCR to reprocess the multiplex PCR reads, holding one entry per CDR3 protein. The data contain about 520,000 distinct CDR3 sequences, around 24% of them seen just once; the ten biggest clones take up roughly 10%. The sample consisted of blood. The origin of the receptors is a woman in her twenties or thirties with Graves' ophthalmopathy.

The CDR3 is CASSVRRQGAQPQHF. CDR3 nucleotides: TGTGCCAGCAGCGTCCGAAGACAGGGGGCTCAGCCCCAGCATTTT. The chain uses TRBV6-2 or TRBV6-3 and TRBJ1-5; TRBD1 matches at 10 bases. The V segment lost 6 bases and the J segment 6 bases; nucleotides outside the gene matches: 8. This CDR3 is built from 15 residues. The germline V gene encodes CDR1 MNHEY and CDR2 SVGEGT.

V gene TRBV27 combines with J gene TRBJ1-6; possibly TRBD1 for D (5 bases). Germline V gene data show CDR1 as MNHEY and CDR2 as SMNVEV (reference sequence). V lost 3 bases, J lost 7 bases, and 22 bases lay in between. The length of the CDR3 is 18 residues. In DNA form, the CDR3 reads TGTGCCAGCAGTTTCACCGGGACGTCGCGTTTCCCCAATTCACCCCTCCACTTT. Translation gives CASSFTGTSRFPNSPLHF.

Details on this clonotype: A read error may explain this, as a much larger clone is one base away. The chain recombines TRBV15 with TRBJ2-5; TRBD2 agrees at 7 bases. CDR3 length: 15 amino acids. The germline V gene has CDR1 LNHNV and CDR2 YYDKDF (reference sequence). CDR3 in DNA: TGTGCCATCAGCAGATCGACTAGCCTGGGGGAGACCCAGTACTTC. This sequence encodes CAISRSTSLGETQYF.

This clonotype came up many times. This CDR3 reads CASTPEATWNTEAFF. The CDR3 DNA is TGTGCCAGCACCCCTGAAGCAACCTGGAACACTGAAGCTTTCTTT. The chain recombines TRBV6-1 with TRBJ1-1; no clear D. The CDR3 loop spans 15 amino acids. Per germline, CDR1 MNHNS and CDR2 SASEGT. Deletions cut 7 bases from V and 1 base from J, with 16 bases between.

The chain couples TRBV10-3 to TRBJ2-7; TRBD1 is a possible D gene (6 bases). This CDR3 has 14 residues. V was clipped by 0 bases and J by 3 bases, with 9 bases between them. Germline assignment: CDR1 ENHRY and CDR2 SYGVKD. The CDR3 coding sequence is TGTGCCATCAGTGAGTCGTCGACAGGCTACGAGCAGTACTTC. Residues: CAISESSTGYEQYF.

This sequence joins TRBV6-5 and TRBJ1-2, with D maybe TRBD1 (5 bases). Germline V lookup: CDR1 MNHEY, CDR2 SVGAGI. Trimming stripped 2 bases from V and 8 bases from J, with 21 bases between. The CDR3 contains 16 residues. As DNA, the CDR3 is TGTGCCAGCAGTTACGTCGATGGGCAGGGAGGTGGAGGCTACACCTTC. It specifies CASSYVDGQGGGGYTF.

This chain connects TRBV28 to TRBJ1-1, with D unclear. V lost 2 bases, J lost 0 bases, and 7 bases lay in between. Germline V gene lookup returns CDR1 MDHEN and CDR2 SYDVKM. CDR3 length: 14 amino acids. CDR3 nucleotide sequence: TGTGCCAGCAGTTTAGCACGGATGAACACTGAAGCTTTCTTT. As protein: CASSLARMNTEAFF.

The chain couples TRBV7-2 to TRBJ1-2, with a weak D call TRBD1 (6 bases). The germline V gene encodes CDR1 SGHTA and CDR2 FQGNSA. This CDR3 is built from 15 residues. V gave up 1 base and J gave up 4 bases, with 13 bases separating them. The CDR3: CASSLVAGESYGYTF. The CDR3 coding sequence is TGTGCCAGCAGCTTAGTGGCAGGGGAGAGCTATGGCTACACCTTC. The complete variable domain, with remaining parts taken from reference TRBV7-2 and TRBJ1-2, reads GAGVSQSPSNKVTEKGKDVELRCDPISGHTALYWYRQSLGQGLEFLIYFQGNSAPDKSGLPSDRFSAERTGGSVSTLTIQRTQQEDSAVYLCASSLVAGESYGYTFGSGTRLTVV.

This chain connects TRBV6-5 to TRBJ2-5; D possibly corresponds to TRBD2 (7 bases). The CDR3 consists of 15 residues. V shed 2 bases and J shed 4 bases, with 14 bases lying between them. Germline lookup yields CDR1 MNHEY and CDR2 SVGAGI. The DNA for the CDR3 is TGTGCCAGCAGTTACAGGGGGGGGAGGGGAGAGACCCAGTACTTC. This translates into CASSYRGGRGETQYF.

The gene calls are TRBV2 and TRBJ2-7; the D call may be TRBD1 or TRBD2 (6 bases each). The ends were cut back, 6 bases at V and 4 bases at J, with 22 bases in the middle. There are 16 residues in the CDR3. CDR1 and CDR2 (germline): SNHLY, FYNNEI. CDR3 nucleotides: TGTGCCAGCAGAGAGACGCAGTGGGGGGCTATATACGAGCAGTACTTC. Translated: CASRETQWGAIYEQYF.

This clonotype was counted many times. The chain recombines TRBV4-3 with TRBJ1-2, with 7 positions matching TRBD1. This CDR3 has 14 amino acids. Germline assignment: CDR1 LGHNA and CDR2 YSLEER. The V gene end was trimmed by 0 bases and the J gene end by 2 bases; junction bases not matched to a gene: 0. DNA for the CDR3: TGCGCCAGCAGCCAAGAGGACAGGAACTATGGCTACACCTTC. It specifies CASSQEDRNYGYTF.

The chain uses TRBV6-1 and TRBJ2-7; D may be TRBD1 (6 bases). The CDR3 is 14 amino acids. Per the germline V gene, CDR1 is MNHNS and CDR2 is SASEGT. CDR3 nucleotide sequence: TGTGCGAGGAGTGATGCCGCAGGGGCCTACGAGCAGTACTTC. Its translation: CARSDAAGAYEQYF.

This clonotype was seen ten or more times. This chain uses TRBV7-2 with TRBJ2-7, with 7 bases aligning to TRBD2. Germline CDR1 and CDR2: SGHTA and FQGNSA. CDR3 size: 16 residues. V trimming: 0 bases; J trimming: 6 bases; junction bases outside the gene matches: 11. The CDR3 region is CASSLARGSIPSEQYF. CDR3 DNA: TGTGCCAGCAGCTTAGCGCGGGGGAGTATCCCCTCCGAGCAGTACTTC.

The chain links TRBV11-1 to TRBJ2-7; TRBD1 matches 8 bases. Germline V gene data show CDR1 as SGHAT and CDR2 as FQDESV (reference sequence). The ends lost 3 bases at V and 2 bases at J; junction bases unmatched: 15. CDR3 length: 18 residues. The CDR3 region is CASSLPPMTLRGPYEQYF. CDR3 nucleotides: TGTGCCAGCAGCTTGCCACCGATGACCCTCAGGGGGCCCTACGAGCAGTACTTC.

Points on this clonotype: It may be a read error: a sequence one base away is much more abundant. The gene calls are TRBV10-1 and TRBJ2-5, with 8 bases matching TRBD1. This CDR3 region has 13 residues. Germline V gene lookup returns CDR1 WNHNN and CDR2 SYGVQD (reference sequence). This chain's CDR3 is CASSAGGAETKYF. CDR3 sequence (DNA): TGCGCCAGCAGTGCAGGGGGCGCAGAGACCAAGTACTTC.

Ten or more counts support this clonotype. This chain connects TRBV6-2 or TRBV6-3 to TRBJ2-5; a possible D gene is TRBD1 (7 bases). V was trimmed by 5 bases and J by 4 bases, leaving 17 bases between them. The germline CDR1 and CDR2 sequences are MNHEY and SVGEGT. The CDR3 contains 15 residues. CDR3 DNA: TGTGCCAGCAGTATGACTAGGAGGGGGCTAGAGACCCAGTACTTC. Protein product: CASSMTRRGLETQYF.

This clonotype was counted once. Given a much more abundant clone one base away, this may be a read error. The CDR3 sequence is CASSGGQANYGYAF. The CDR3 DNA sequence: TGTGCCAGCAGCGGGGGACAGGCTAACTATGGCTACGCCTTC. V gene TRBV9 combines with J gene TRBJ1-2, with 8 bases lining up with TRBD1. Germline CDR1 reads SGDLS; CDR2 reads YYNGEE. CDR3 size: 14 residues.

The rearrangement uses TRBV30 and TRBJ2-4; perhaps TRBD1 as D (6 bases). CDR3 length equals 13 residues. V was cut by 1 base and J by 6 bases, with 10 bases left in between. Germline assignment: CDR1 GTSNPN and CDR2 SVGIG (reference sequence). This chain's CDR3 is CAWSGGPRNIQYF. The CDR3 DNA is TGTGCCTGGAGTGGGGGGCCGCGAAACATTCAGTACTTC.

V is TRBV7-9 and J is TRBJ2-5; 13 positions agree with TRBD2. Germline CDR1 SEHNR, CDR2 FQNEAQ (reference sequence). CDR3 length equals 16 residues. J gave up 5 bases and V 5 bases, and 8 bases lay outside the gene matches. CDR3 nucleotides: TGTGCCAGCAGCAGAACTAGCGGGGGGGCCCACGAGACCCAGTACTTC. Amino acids: CASSRTSGGAHETQYF. Supplemented by reference TRBV7-9 and TRBJ2-5, the full variable domain reads DTGVSQNPRHKITKRGQNVTFRCDPISEHNRLYWYRQTLGQGPEFLTYFQNEAQLEKSRLLSDRFSAERPKGSFSTLEIQRTEQGDSAMYLCASSRTSGGAHETQYFGPGTRLLVL.

The V and J genes are TRBV6-5 and TRBJ1-2; the D gene is possibly TRBD1 (6 bases). V was clipped by 0 bases and J by 2 bases, with 16 bases between them. CDR3 length: 17 amino acids. Germline lookup yields CDR1 MNHEY and CDR2 SVGAGI. Written as DNA, the CDR3 is TGTGCCAGCAGTTACTCGAGTGGGGGCGGAGTGAACTATGGCTACACCTTC. Translation: CASSYSSGGGVNYGYTF.

The chain has TRBV5-1 and TRBJ2-2; tentatively, D is TRBD2 (7 bases). Germline CDR1 is SGHRS and CDR2 is YFSETQ. This CDR3 has 15 amino acids. V lost 3 bases and J lost 2, with 11 bases in between. CDR3 loop: CASSSGGFNTGELFF. CDR3 coding DNA: TGCGCCAGCAGCTCGGGGGGCTTCAACACCGGGGAGCTGTTTTTT.

This clonotype has a count of ten or more. This chain uses TRBV24-1 with TRBJ2-7; no reliable D call. Trimming stripped 4 bases from V and 5 bases from J, with 11 bases between. Germline V gene data show CDR1 as KGHDR and CDR2 as SFDVKD. The CDR3 spans 13 residues. The DNA for the CDR3 is TGTGCCACCAGTGACCCTGTACAAGACGAGCAGTACTTC. This sequence encodes CATSDPVQDEQYF.

This clonotype has ten or more counts. This chain connects TRBV20-1 to TRBJ2-5; D is perhaps TRBD1 or TRBD2 (5 bases each). CDR1 DFQATT and CDR2 SNEGSKA come from the germline V gene (reference sequence). The CDR3 is 17 amino acids. Trimming left V 1 base short and J 2 bases short, with 20 bases between. CDR3 nucleotide sequence: TGCAGTGCTAGAGTTGAGCATGGGGGTCGCGTTCAAGAGACCCAGTACTTC. Protein product: CSARVEHGGRVQETQYF.

This clonotype was seen more than once but under ten times. The rearrangement uses TRBV12-3 or TRBV12-4 and TRBJ1-1; D unresolved. V was cut by 3 bases and J by 0 bases, with 14 bases left in between. There are 16 residues in the CDR3. CDR3 residues: CASSFVPEKVNTEAFF. CDR3 in DNA: TGTGCCAGCAGTTTCGTCCCAGAGAAGGTGAACACTGAAGCTTTCTTT.

In its sample, this clonotype was seen many times. The chain links TRBV29-1 to TRBJ1-2; TRBD1 matches 8 bases. Germline trimming cut 5 bases from V and 0 bases from J; bases unmatched to any gene: 2. The germline gives CDR1 SQVTM, CDR2 ANQGSEA. This CDR3 has 13 residues. CDR3 protein: CSVRTGSNYGYTF. DNA for the CDR3: TGCAGCGTTCGGACAGGGTCTAACTATGGCTACACCTTC.

Comment on this clonotype: The junction departs from the called germline gene at one end, perhaps through a read error. V is TRBV6-1 and J is TRBJ1-1; no definite D call. Per germline, CDR1 MNHNS and CDR2 SASEGT. This CDR3 is built from 15 residues. The CDR3 here is CASSPPGMAGTEALF. The DNA for the CDR3 is TGTGCCAGCAGTCCGCCAGGAATGGCGGGCACTGAAGCTCTCTTT.

The V call is TRBV12-3 or TRBV12-4, the J call TRBJ2-2; 7 positions match TRBD2. Trimming cost V 6 bases and J 2 bases; bases outside gene matches: 9. The length of the CDR3 is 16 residues. CDR3 in amino acids: CASRGASGSNTGELFF. The CDR3 DNA reads as TGTGCCAGCAGGGGAGCTAGCGGATCCAACACCGGGGAGCTGTTTTTT.

This clonotype has ten or more counts. The V gene is TRBV12-3 or TRBV12-4, the J gene TRBJ1-5; 7 nucleotides match TRBD1. The CDR3 covers 13 residues. With 8 bases clipped from V and 4 bases from J, the junction kept 5 bases outside the gene matches. CDR3 nucleotides: TGTGCCAGCTCCGGGACAGCTAATCAGCCCCAGCATTTT. Protein: CASSGTANQPQHF.

In this sample, this clonotype turned up many times. The V call is TRBV12-3 or TRBV12-4, the J call TRBJ2-7, with 8 nucleotides matching TRBD2. The CDR3 has 21 residues. V was clipped by 2 bases and J by 3 bases; unmatched bases: 24. DNA for the CDR3: TGTGCCAGCAGTTTAAAAAAAAATCCAAGCGGGGGTTCACCGGGGGTCTACGAGCAGTACTTC. This sequence encodes CASSLKKNPSGGSPGVYEQYF.